A selection of T cell receptor beta chains follows, all from one sample in a study of blood T cell repertoires in COVID-19. The protocol was immunoSEQ multiplex PCR, while the TCRdb copy is restricted to in-frame clones and leaves out a portion. Of roughly 220,000 clones in the sample, 86% were seen once. The sequenced sample consisted of PBMCs or T cells enriched from blood (not recorded which). All receptors derive from a woman between 40 and 50 years old with acute COVID-19. Both conserved end residues are part of each CDR3. Each record gives: V gene, J gene, D gene, clone size, CDR3 protein, CDR3 DNA. The D gene is left open where the match is weak. The listing skips clone size in some rows; elsewhere it reads once, few, many or a size class.

>TRBV27|TRBJ2-5|NA|NA
CASSLLLQETQYF
TGTGCCAGCAGTTTATTGCTACAAGAGACCCAGTACTTC
>TRBV27|TRBJ1-5|TRBD1|NA
CASSTGGAGRNQPQHF
TGTGCCAGCAGTACAGGGGGCGCGGGTCGCAATCAGCCCCAGCATTTT
>TRBV27|TRBJ1-2|NA|NA
CASRGSSYGYTF
TGTGCCAGCAGGGGCAGCTCTTATGGCTACACCTTC
>TRBV12-3/TRBV12-4|TRBJ1-5|NA|NA
CASRQTVDQPQHF
TGTGCCAGCAGGCAGACAGTTGATCAGCCCCAGCATTTT
>TRBV5-4|TRBJ1-5|NA|NA
CASSLLQDTDYSNQPQHF
TGTGCCAGCAGCCTATTACAGGACACCGATTATAGCAATCAGCCCCAGCATTTT
>TRBV6-6|TRBJ1-1|TRBD1|NA
CASSWTKAGGTEAFF
TGTGCCAGCAGTTGGACCAAGGCAGGGGGAACTGAAGCTTTCTTT
>TRBV3-1/TRBV3-2|TRBJ1-2|TRBD1|NA
CASEPGQGTRGYTF
TGTGCCAGCGAGCCGGGACAGGGGACCCGTGGCTACACCTTC
>TRBV6-4|TRBJ1-1|NA|NA
CASSDSQANTEAFF
TGTGCCAGCAGTGATAGTCAGGCGAACACTGAAGCTTTCTTT
>TRBV19|TRBJ1-2|TRBD1|NA
CASSIRQGYGYTF
TGTGCCAGTAGTATCCGACAGGGGTATGGCTACACCTTC
>TRBV19|TRBJ1-5|NA|NA
CASSIDRRGWSNQPQHF
TGTGCCAGTAGTATAGATCGACGGGGTTGGAGCAATCAGCCCCAGCATTTT
>TRBV25-1|TRBJ1-3|NA|few
CASSGHRDPGNTIYF
TGTGCCAGCAGTGGACACAGGGACCCCGGAAACACCATATATTTT
>TRBV29-1|TRBJ1-1|NA|NA
CSVDGEAFF
TGCAGCGTTGACGGTGAAGCTTTCTTT
>TRBV6-4|TRBJ1-6|NA|once
CASRQTVNSPLHF
TGTGCCAGCAGGCAGACAGTTAATTCACCCCTCCACTTT
>TRBV11-2|TRBJ1-1|TRBD1|NA
CASSSKDRADAEAFF
TGTGCCAGCAGCTCCAAGGACAGGGCCGACGCTGAAGCTTTCTTT
>TRBV18|TRBJ2-5|NA|NA
CASSLAKTETQYF
TGTGCCAGCTCACTAGCAAAGACTGAGACCCAGTACTTC
>TRBV7-9|TRBJ2-3|TRBD2|once
CASSPRGRGGGSTDTQYF
TGTGCCAGCAGCCCCCGGGGGCGGGGGGGCGGAAGCACAGATACGCAGTATTTT
>TRBV27|TRBJ1-1|TRBD1|NA
CASSPGQLNTEAFF
TGTGCCAGCAGCCCGGGACAGTTGAACACTGAAGCTTTCTTT
>TRBV7-6|TRBJ2-2|TRBD2|NA
CASSLLGGGNTGELFF
TGTGCCAGCAGCCTCCTTGGCGGGGGGAACACCGGGGAGCTGTTTTTT
>TRBV7-6|TRBJ1-6|TRBD1|NA
CASSLAQGTGGQGSPLHF
TGTGCCAGCAGCTTAGCCCAGGGGACAGGGGGCCAGGGTTCACCCCTCCACTTT
>TRBV18|TRBJ1-1|TRBD1|NA
CASSPHRGVEGDTEAFF
TGTGCCAGCTCACCCCACAGGGGAGTCGAAGGGGACACTGAAGCTTTCTTT
>TRBV7-9|TRBJ1-2|TRBD1|NA
CASSPTGGDYGYTF
TGTGCCAGCAGCCCCACAGGGGGCGACTATGGCTACACCTTC
>TRBV7-9|TRBJ1-6|NA|NA
CASSPTPGLIHNSPLHF
TGTGCCAGCAGCCCCACGCCAGGGTTGATCCATAATTCACCCCTCCACTTT
>TRBV9|TRBJ1-1|TRBD1|NA
CASSVEGQGATEAFF
TGTGCCAGCAGCGTAGAAGGGCAGGGGGCCACTGAAGCTTTCTTT
>TRBV5-4|TRBJ1-1|TRBD1|NA
CASSLADRGPEAFF
TGTGCCAGCAGCTTGGCGGACAGGGGGCCTGAAGCTTTCTTT
>TRBV7-2|TRBJ1-1|TRBD1|once
CASSPRTGQGNTEAFF
TGTGCCAGCAGCCCAAGGACAGGCCAAGGGAACACTGAAGCTTTCTTT
>TRBV7-3|TRBJ2-1|TRBD2|NA
CASSSLAGGPYEQFF
TGTGCCAGCAGCTCACTAGCGGGGGGGCCCTATGAGCAGTTCTTC
>TRBV28|TRBJ1-1|NA|few
CASSLSLSPGQTNTEAFF
TGTGCCAGCAGTTTAAGTCTCTCTCCGGGACAAACTAACACTGAAGCTTTCTTT
>TRBV12-3/TRBV12-4|TRBJ2-2|TRBD1|few
CATDDRGAGELFF
TGTGCCACCGATGACAGGGGGGCCGGGGAGCTGTTTTTT
>TRBV6-5|TRBJ1-1|NA|NA
CASTGLMNTEAFF
TGTGCCAGCACAGGGTTGATGAACACTGAAGCTTTCTTT
>TRBV10-3|TRBJ1-1|NA|NA
CAISAGTAEAFF
TGTGCCATCAGTGCCGGGACTGCTGAAGCTTTCTTT
>TRBV6-5|TRBJ1-5|NA|NA
CASSVGGGNQPQHF
TGTGCCAGCAGCGTAGGGGGTGGCAATCAGCCCCAGCATTTT
>TRBV7-9|TRBJ1-4|NA|few
CASTRTENEKLFF
TGTGCCAGCACGAGGACAGAGAATGAAAAACTGTTTTTT
>TRBV30|TRBJ1-4|TRBD1|NA
CAWSYGQGGEKLFF
TGTGCCTGGAGTTACGGACAGGGGGGAGAAAAACTGTTTTTT
>TRBV19|TRBJ1-2|NA|NA
CASVETSYGYTF
TGTGCCAGTGTCGAGACAAGCTATGGCTACACCTTC
>TRBV10-3|TRBJ1-1|NA|NA
CAISGDNRNTEAFF
TGTGCCATCAGTGGGGACAACAGGAACACTGAAGCTTTCTTT